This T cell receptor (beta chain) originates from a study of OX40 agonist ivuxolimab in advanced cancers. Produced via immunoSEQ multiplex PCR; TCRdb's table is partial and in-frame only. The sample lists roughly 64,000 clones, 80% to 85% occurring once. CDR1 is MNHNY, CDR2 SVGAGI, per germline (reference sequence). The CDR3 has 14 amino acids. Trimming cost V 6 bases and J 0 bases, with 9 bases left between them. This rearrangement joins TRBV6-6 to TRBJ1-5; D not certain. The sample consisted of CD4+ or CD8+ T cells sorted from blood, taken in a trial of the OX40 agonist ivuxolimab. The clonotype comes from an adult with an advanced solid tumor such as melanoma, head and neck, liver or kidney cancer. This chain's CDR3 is CASRPTGSNQPQHF. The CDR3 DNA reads TGTGCCAGCAGACCGACGGGTAGCAATCAGCCCCAGCATTTT.